This TCR beta chain was identified during a study of vaccination effects on CD4 cells after COVID-19. Study-wide background: Each participant was administered two doses of either the BNT162b2 or the mRNA-1273 vaccine.

Assay: immunoSEQ multiplex PCR; the TCRdb copy retains only in-frame clones and omits some. Among some 69,000 clones listed, about four fifths were seen once. With regard to this clone: What it recognizes is unknown.

Study-level results: Marked clonal contraction was seen late after vaccination (in both infection- and vaccine-induced clones).

Germline V gene lookup returns CDR1 SGHDN and CDR2 FVKESK. V lost 6 bases and J 6 bases, leaving 15 bases between the germline ends. The CDR3 has 15 amino acids. ViraFEST used viral peptide pools to expand antigen-specific CD4+ T cells before sequencing. Once cultured for 10 days, the cells underwent separation to obtain CD4+ T cells. All vaccine recipients tested negative for nucleocapsid antibodies and had never contracted SARS-CoV-2 infection. A density of around 2 million PBMC per well was used; these cells were cultured with approximately 10 IU/ml IL-2 and around 10 ug/ml peptides. The chain uses TRBV14 and TRBJ1-6; TRBD1 might be the D (6 bases). This clonotype originated in a human donor who received a COVID-19 vaccine. Material: CD4+ T cells from PBMCs cultured with HCoV-NL63 spike peptides, obtained before COVID-19 vaccination. The CDR3 bases are TGTGCCAGCAGTCGACAGGCAAATCCTAATTCACCCCTCCACTTT. The encoded protein is CASSRQANPNSPLHF. Full variable domain (rest looked up from reference TRBV14 and TRBJ1-6): EAGVTQFPSHSVIEKGQTVTLRCDPISGHDNLYWYRRVMGKEIKFLLHFVKESKQDESGMPNNRFLAERTGGTYSTLKVQPAELEDSGVYFCASSRQANPNSPLHFGNGTRLTVT.